The 4 T cell receptor beta chains presented below share a single source sample, sequenced in a study of OX40 agonist ivuxolimab in advanced cancers. Generated by immunoSEQ multiplex PCR, the TCRdb table keeps only in-frame clones and is missing some. In the table there are about 72,000 clones, 88% of which are singletons. The sample consisted of CD4+ or CD8+ T cells sorted from blood, taken in a trial of the OX40 agonist ivuxolimab. All receptors derive from an adult with an advanced solid tumor such as melanoma, head and neck, liver or kidney cancer.

The chain is built from TRBV6-5 and TRBJ2-7; 10 nucleotides line up with TRBD1. Trimming cost V 10 bases and J 2 bases; bases outside gene matches: 8. The germline CDR1 and CDR2 sequences are MNHEY and SVGAGI. This CDR3 contains 14 residues. The CDR3 is CATSYGTGAYEQYF. As DNA, the CDR3 is TGTGCCACCTCTTACGGGACAGGGGCCTACGAGCAGTACTTC.

The CDR3 protein is CASSLDGVFTVISTDTQYF. The CDR3 DNA reads as TGTGCCAGCAGCTTAGACGGCGTCTTCACAGTAATTAGCACAGATACGCAGTATTTT. The V and J genes are TRBV7-8 and TRBJ2-3; no reliable D call. The CDR3 covers 19 residues. CDR1 and CDR2 (germline): SGHVS, FQNEAQ. Trimming shortened V by 1 base and J by 0 bases, and 20 bases separated the two germline ends. The full variable domain, completed using reference TRBV7-8 and TRBJ2-3, is GAGVSQSPRYKVAKRGQDVALRCDPISGHVSLFWYQQALGQGPEFLTYFQNEAQLDKSGLPSDRFFAERPEGSVSTLKIQRTQQEDSAVYLCASSLDGVFTVISTDTQYFGPGTRLTVL.

CDR3 loop: CASSLLSGPADTQYF. The CDR3 DNA is TGTGCCAGCAGCTTGCTTTCCGGCCCCGCAGATACGCAGTATTTT. V gene TRBV5-4 combines with J gene TRBJ2-3; unclear D gene. There are 15 residues in the CDR3. The V and J ends lost 1 base and 4 bases respectively, with 13 bases between them. Germline CDR1 is SGHNT and CDR2 is YYREEE (reference sequence).

V usage is TRBV3-2 and J usage is TRBJ1-1. TRBV3-2 is classified as a pseudogene. This CDR3 contains 9 residues. CDR3 in amino acids: CASRRGGFF. The CDR3 bases are TGTGCCAGCAGGCGCGGGGGATTCTTT.